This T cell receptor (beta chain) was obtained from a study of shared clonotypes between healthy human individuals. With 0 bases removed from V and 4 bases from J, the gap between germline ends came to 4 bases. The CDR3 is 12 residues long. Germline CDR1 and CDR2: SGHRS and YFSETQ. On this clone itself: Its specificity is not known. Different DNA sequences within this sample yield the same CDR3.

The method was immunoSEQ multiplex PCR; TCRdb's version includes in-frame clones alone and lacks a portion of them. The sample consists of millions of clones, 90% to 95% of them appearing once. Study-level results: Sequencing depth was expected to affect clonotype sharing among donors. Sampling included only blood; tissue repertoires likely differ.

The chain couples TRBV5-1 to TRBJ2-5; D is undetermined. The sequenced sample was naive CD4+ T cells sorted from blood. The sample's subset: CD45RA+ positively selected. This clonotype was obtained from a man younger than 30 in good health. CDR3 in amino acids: CASSLELETQYF. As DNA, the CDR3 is TGCGCCAGCAGCTTGGAGTTAGAGACCCAGTACTTC.